These T cell receptor beta chains were read from a single sample in a study of blood T cell repertoires in COVID-19. The assay was immunoSEQ multiplex PCR, and TCRdb's table has in-frame clones only and misses some. The sample lists hundreds of thousands of clones; 88% were seen once. Sequenced material: peripheral blood. These receptor sequences come from a woman in her sixties or seventies with COVID-19, enrolled during active disease. The conserved cysteine and the conserved F or W are not part of the CDR3 here.

cdr3_length j_call v_call cdr3_aa
10 TRBJ1-2 TRBV10-3 AISEGQVGYT
15 TRBJ2-7 TRBV6-1 ASSEGGSSHSVNEQY
13 TRBJ1-2 TRBV6-5 ASSHRQGKDYGYT
17 TRBJ2-6 TRBV23-1 ASVPRPDRVVRGANVLT
14 TRBJ1-2 TRBV9 ASSPKDSRSNYGYT
13 TRBJ2-1 TRBV7-2 ASSLLAGEFNEQF
11 TRBJ2-7 TRBV28 ASSRQGPYEQY
13 TRBJ1-4 TRBV5-6 ASSKYQGAFEKLF
11 TRBJ1-6 TRBV7-3 ASSQLGGSPLH
14 TRBJ2-3 TRBV27 ASSLSGGGAVRTQY
13 TRBJ1-2 TRBV7-3 ASSPVAGGVDGYT
13 TRBJ1-2 TRBV18 ASSPSGQGNYGYT
14 TRBJ1-5 TRBV24-1 ATSDPTGGAGQPQH
12 TRBJ1-1 TRBV7-2 ASSPSRGDTEAF
11 TRBJ1-2 TRBV27 ASSLQLEYGYT
12 TRBJ1-1 TRBV12-5 ASGLTGERTEAF
8 TRBJ1-2 TRBV6-2/TRBV6-3 ASSSNGVG
17 TRBJ2-1 TRBV13 ASSLGRLAGSSSYNEQF
11 TRBJ1-5 TRBV30 AWSVQGNQPQH
12 TRBJ2-7 TRBV12-5 ASGLGTVPYEQY
11 TRBJ1-1 TRBV13 ASSLSRGTEAF
15 TRBJ2-7 TRBV4-1 ASSQVATSGSHYEQY
11 TRBJ2-7 TRBV5-8 ASSRRSSYEQY
14 TRBJ2-5 TRBV11-2 ASTPLDRGRGETQY
14 TRBJ2-3 TRBV5-4 ASSFDRGLRGDTQY
12 TRBJ1-6 TRBV4-2 ASSQEGVNSPLH
11 TRBJ2-7 TRBV5-6 ASSFGSQGTLY
11 TRBJ2-7 TRBV3-1/TRBV3-2 ASSSGQGYEQY
13 TRBJ1-3 TRBV7-2 ASSLVGLGGNTIY
13 TRBJ2-2 TRBV7-2 ASSSARAYTGELF
13 TRBJ2-3 TRBV6-5 ASSLVDTRTDTQY